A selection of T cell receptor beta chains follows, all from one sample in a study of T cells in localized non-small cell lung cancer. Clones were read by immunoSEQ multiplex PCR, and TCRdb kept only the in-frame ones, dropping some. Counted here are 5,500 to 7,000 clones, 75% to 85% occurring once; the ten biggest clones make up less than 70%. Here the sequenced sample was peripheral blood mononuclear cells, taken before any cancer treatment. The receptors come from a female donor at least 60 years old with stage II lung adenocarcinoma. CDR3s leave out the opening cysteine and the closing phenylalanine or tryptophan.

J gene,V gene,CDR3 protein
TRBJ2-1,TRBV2,ASSELVLNNEQF
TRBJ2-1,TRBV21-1,ASSNWLGCSYNEQF
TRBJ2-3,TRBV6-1,ASRDLTQY
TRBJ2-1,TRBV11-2,ASSLSSAYNEQF
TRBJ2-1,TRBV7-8,ASSLLAALNEQF
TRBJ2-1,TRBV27,ASSSLMGNEQF
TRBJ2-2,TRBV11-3,ASKGQTNTGELF
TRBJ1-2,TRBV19,ASSWEIVGLSGYT
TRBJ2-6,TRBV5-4,ASSLMGGANVLT
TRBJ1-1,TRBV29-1,SVEKSNGGAF
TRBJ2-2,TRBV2,ASRKNTGELF
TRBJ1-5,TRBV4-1,ASSSMPLLSNQPQH
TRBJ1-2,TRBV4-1,ASSRTGPTPGSQHYGYT
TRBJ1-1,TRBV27,ASSSRTWNTEAF
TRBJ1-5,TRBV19,ASSIVGKVQPQH
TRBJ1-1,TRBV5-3,ASSEDREAF
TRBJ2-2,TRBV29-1,SVDGDGQLNTGELF